These 15 T cell receptor beta chains share one sample of origin, sequenced in a study of CD8 T cells in Susac syndrome. With random hexamers, 0.5 to 1 ug RNA was reverse transcribed. Each CDR3 protein is one row after TCRdb ran MiXCR on the immunoSEQ multiplex PCR reads. The sample records more than 95,000 distinct CDR3 sequences, about 92% being singletons. Sequencing was carried out using CD4+ T cells from PBMCs. The source of these receptors is a human donor with multiple sclerosis.

The chain carries TRBV4-1 and TRBJ2-5; TRBD1 might be the D (6 bases). From germline, CDR1 is MGHRA and CDR2 YSYEKL. This CDR3 comprises 14 residues. V gave up 4 bases and J gave up 1 base, with 10 bases separating them. The CDR3 loop is CASSRQGIQETQYF. The CDR3 region has the DNA TGCGCCAGCAGCCGGCAGGGGATCCAAGAGACCCAGTACTTC.

The chain employs TRBV7-9 and TRBJ2-3, with 10 bases aligning to TRBD1. Germline V gene sequence: CDR1 SEHNR, CDR2 FQNEAQ (reference sequence). After removal of 4 bases from V and 5 bases from J, the junction contained 3 bases not matched to a gene. This CDR3 has 14 residues. The CDR3 DNA reads TGTGCCAGCAGCTCGAGGACAGGGGGAGATACGCAGTATTTT. Its protein product is CASSSRTGGDTQYF.

The rearrangement uses TRBV19 and TRBJ1-5; D is undetermined. The CDR3 has 14 amino acids. Trimming removed 5 bases from V and 9 bases from J, with 17 bases in between. Germline V gene lookup returns CDR1 LNHDA and CDR2 SQIVND (reference sequence). CDR3 loop: CASSAQGESGPQHF. CDR3 nucleotide sequence: TGTGCCAGTAGTGCCCAAGGAGAATCCGGGCCCCAGCATTTT.

The chain recombines TRBV5-6 with TRBJ1-4; D unresolved. Trimming pared 1 base from V and 8 bases from J, leaving 6 bases between. This CDR3 is built from 12 residues. Per germline, CDR1 SGHDT and CDR2 YYEEEE. Here the CDR3 DNA reads TGTGCCAGCAGCTTGAGGAGAGAAAAACTGTTTTTT. Amino acid sequence: CASSLRREKLFF.

This chain joins TRBV7-3 and TRBJ2-4; D might be TRBD1 or TRBD2, each matching 6 bases. The CDR3 contains 14 residues. V was shortened by 4 bases and J by 8 bases, with 15 bases between the two germline ends. From germline, CDR1 is SGHTA and CDR2 FQGTGA. As DNA, the CDR3 is TGTGCCAGCAGCTCAAAGGGGGGCCAGGACATTCAGTACTTC. Encoded protein: CASSSKGGQDIQYF.

The CDR3 DNA is TGTGCCAGCAGCCCCAGTGGGGGGAGGGGGGAGCTGTTTTTT. Amino acid sequence: CASSPSGGRGELFF. The rearrangement uses TRBV4-2 and TRBJ2-2; TRBD2 is a possible D gene (6 bases). CDR1 is LGHNA, CDR2 YNFKEQ, per germline. Trimming left V 4 bases short and J 8 bases short, with 14 bases between. The CDR3 extends over 14 amino acids.

The chain recombines TRBV6-5 with TRBJ1-5; 7 nucleotides agree with TRBD1. V shed 6 bases and J 5 bases; nucleotides not matched to a gene: 7. The CDR3 contains 14 residues. Germline assignment: CDR1 MNHEY and CDR2 SVGAGI. In nucleotides, the CDR3 is TGTGCCAGCAGAGGAGGACAGGACCATCAGCCCCAGCATTTT. Translating it yields CASRGGQDHQPQHF.

CDR3 sequence (DNA): TGCAGTGCTAGGCTCTTATACGGCTCCTACAATGAGCAGTTCTTC. It codes for CSARLLYGSYNEQFF. The chain links TRBV20-1 to TRBJ2-1, with D unclear. The germline V gene encodes CDR1 DFQATT and CDR2 SNEGSKA (reference sequence). The CDR3 sequence is 15 residues long. With 3 bases removed from V and 0 bases from J, the gap between germline ends came to 12 bases.

The CDR3: CASSLSTGYTGELFF. The CDR3 region has the DNA TGCGCCAGCAGCTTGTCGACCGGGTACACCGGGGAGCTGTTTTTT. The genes are TRBV5-1 and TRBJ2-2; D is uncertain. The CDR3 has 15 residues. Germline CDR1 reads SGHRS; CDR2 reads YFSETQ. V lost 1 base and J 3 bases, leaving 10 bases between the germline ends.

The rearrangement uses TRBV30 and TRBJ1-5; 8 bases line up with TRBD1. With 7 bases clipped from V and 2 bases from J, the junction kept 4 bases outside the gene matches. The CDR3 is 13 amino acids. Germline V gives CDR1 GTSNPN, CDR2 SVGIG (reference sequence). The CDR3 is CALTGDGNQPQHF. CDR3 sequence (DNA): TGTGCCTTGACAGGGGACGGCAATCAGCCCCAGCATTTT.

This chain uses TRBV10-1 with TRBJ1-2; no clear D. Germline V gene data show CDR1 as WNHNN and CDR2 as SYGVQD (reference sequence). CDR3 length equals 13 residues. Between the trimmed V and J ends, which lost 3 bases and 6 bases, there was a span of 11 bases. The CDR3 spells CASSDSLGDGYTF. Here the CDR3 DNA reads TGCGCCAGCAGTGACTCTCTTGGGGATGGCTACACCTTC.

This clonotype appeared once. The gene calls are TRBV3-1 and TRBJ2-1; no firm D call. V was pared by 4 bases and J by 9 bases, with 13 bases between. From germline, CDR1 is LGHDT and CDR2 YNNKEL (reference sequence). This CDR3 is 13 amino acids long. In DNA, the CDR3 is TGTGCCAGCAGCCGTTTAAGAGACGGTGAGCAGTTCTTC. This codes for CASSRLRDGEQFF.

The V and J genes are TRBV27 and TRBJ1-1; D may be TRBD1 (6 bases). The germline V and J ends were trimmed by 6 bases and 2 bases, with 16 bases remaining between them. The CDR3 is made up of 15 amino acids. Germline CDR1 and CDR2: MNHEY and SMNVEV (reference sequence). CDR3 DNA: TGTGCCAGCAGAATCCGGGACACCTTCAACACTGAAGCTTTCTTT. The encoded protein is CASRIRDTFNTEAFF.

CDR3 in amino acids: CASSPPGGAGDTQYF. The CDR3 DNA reads as TGTGCCAGCAGCCCACCCGGGGGGGCGGGGGATACGCAGTATTTT. This chain uses TRBV12-3 or TRBV12-4 with TRBJ2-3; 8 bases line up with TRBD2. The CDR3 sequence is 15 residues long. V lost 6 bases to trimming and J lost 6 bases; unmatched junction nucleotides: 11.

The rearrangement links TRBV7-9 to TRBJ2-3, with a tentative D call TRBD2 (6 bases). Germline values: CDR1 SEHNR, CDR2 FQNEAQ (reference sequence). V lost 5 bases and J lost 3, with 18 bases in between. This CDR3 has 16 amino acids. The CDR3 DNA sequence: TGTGCCAGCAGCCTACTACTAGCCGGGAATACAGATACGCAGTATTTT. This encodes CASSLLLAGNTDTQYF.